One T cell receptor beta chain is described in this entry. What it binds is not known. Profiled with immunoSEQ multiplex PCR; TCRdb holds only in-frame clones, not every one. The data contain about 120,000 clones, 70% to 90% of them singletons. The data derive from a study of T cell responses to AZD1222 COVID-19 vaccine. Broader study findings: In all cases, repertoires were sampled only after the peak T cell response.

Germline loops: CDR1 SGDLS, CDR2 YYNGEE. The CDR3 runs 15 residues. V was pared by 0 bases and J by 5 bases, with 6 bases of the junction left unmatched. The chain is built from TRBV9 and TRBJ2-5; 8 nucleotides align to TRBD1. The sample consisted of peripheral blood, taken 28 days after the second AZD1222 dose. This receptor was obtained from an adult who received the AZD1222 COVID-19 vaccine. The DNA for the CDR3 is TGTGCCAGCAGCGTAGCAGGGGGCATGTGGGAGACCCAGTACTTC. It specifies CASSVAGGMWETQYF.